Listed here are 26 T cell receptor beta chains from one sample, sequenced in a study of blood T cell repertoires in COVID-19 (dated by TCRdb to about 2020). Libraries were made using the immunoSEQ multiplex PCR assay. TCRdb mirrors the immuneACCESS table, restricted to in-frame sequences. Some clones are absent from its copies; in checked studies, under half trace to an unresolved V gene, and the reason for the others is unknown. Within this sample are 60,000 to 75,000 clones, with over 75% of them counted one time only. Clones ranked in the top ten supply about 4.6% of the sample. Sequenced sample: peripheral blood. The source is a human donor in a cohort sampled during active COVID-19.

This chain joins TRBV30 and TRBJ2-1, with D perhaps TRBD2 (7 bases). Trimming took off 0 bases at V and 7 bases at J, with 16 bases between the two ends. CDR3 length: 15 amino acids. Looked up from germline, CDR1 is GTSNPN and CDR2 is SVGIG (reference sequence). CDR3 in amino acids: CAWSVRGGVDNEQFF. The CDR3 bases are TGTGCCTGGAGTGTACGCGGGGGCGTGGATAATGAGCAGTTCTTC.

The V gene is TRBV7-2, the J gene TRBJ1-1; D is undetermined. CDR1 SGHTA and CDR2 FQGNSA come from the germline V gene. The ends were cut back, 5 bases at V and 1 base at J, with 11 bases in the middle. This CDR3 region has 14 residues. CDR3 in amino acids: CASSPLQSNTEAFF. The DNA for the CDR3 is TGTGCCAGCAGCCCACTGCAATCGAACACTGAAGCTTTCTTT. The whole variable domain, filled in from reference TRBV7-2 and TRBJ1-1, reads GAGVSQSPSNKVTEKGKDVELRCDPISGHTALYWYRQSLGQGLEFLIYFQGNSAPDKSGLPSDRFSAERTGGSVSTLTIQRTQQEDSAVYLCASSPLQSNTEAFFGQGTRLTVV.

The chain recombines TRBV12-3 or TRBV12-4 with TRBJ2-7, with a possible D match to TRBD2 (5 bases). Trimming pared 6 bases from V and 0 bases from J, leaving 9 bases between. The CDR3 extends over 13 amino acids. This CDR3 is CASSRGSSYEQYF. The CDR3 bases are TGTGCCAGCAGCAGAGGGAGCTCCTACGAGCAGTACTTC.

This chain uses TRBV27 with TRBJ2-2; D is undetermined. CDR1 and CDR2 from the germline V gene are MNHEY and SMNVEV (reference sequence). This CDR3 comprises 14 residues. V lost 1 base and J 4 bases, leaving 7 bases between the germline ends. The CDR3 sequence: CASSLFPGTGELFF. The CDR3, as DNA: TGTGCCAGCAGTTTATTCCCGGGCACCGGGGAGCTGTTTTTT.

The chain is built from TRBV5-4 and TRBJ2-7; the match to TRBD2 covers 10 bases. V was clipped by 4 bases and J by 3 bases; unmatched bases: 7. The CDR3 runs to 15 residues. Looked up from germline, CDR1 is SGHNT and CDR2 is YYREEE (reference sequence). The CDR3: CASSLGGTSVYEQYF. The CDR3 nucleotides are TGTGCCAGCAGCCTCGGTGGGACTAGCGTCTACGAGCAGTACTTC.

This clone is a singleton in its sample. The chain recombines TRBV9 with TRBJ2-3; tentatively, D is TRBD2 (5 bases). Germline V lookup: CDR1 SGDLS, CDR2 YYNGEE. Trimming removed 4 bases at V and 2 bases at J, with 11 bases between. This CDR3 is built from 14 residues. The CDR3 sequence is CASSPPGVTDTQYF. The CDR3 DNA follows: TGTGCCAGCAGCCCCCCCGGGGTCACAGATACGCAGTATTTT.

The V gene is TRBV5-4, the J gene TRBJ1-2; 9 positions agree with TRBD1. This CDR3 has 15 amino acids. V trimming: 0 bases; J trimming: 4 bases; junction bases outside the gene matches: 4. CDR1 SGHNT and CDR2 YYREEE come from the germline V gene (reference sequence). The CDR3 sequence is CASSLGTGEVYGYTF. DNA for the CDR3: TGTGCCAGCAGCTTGGGGACAGGGGAAGTCTATGGCTACACCTTC. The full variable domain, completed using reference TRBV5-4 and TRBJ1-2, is ETGVTQSPTHLIKTRGQQVTLRCSSQSGHNTVSWYQQALGQGPQFIFQYYREEENGRGNFPPRFSGLQFPNYSSELNVNALELDDSALYLCASSLGTGEVYGYTFGSGTRLTVV.

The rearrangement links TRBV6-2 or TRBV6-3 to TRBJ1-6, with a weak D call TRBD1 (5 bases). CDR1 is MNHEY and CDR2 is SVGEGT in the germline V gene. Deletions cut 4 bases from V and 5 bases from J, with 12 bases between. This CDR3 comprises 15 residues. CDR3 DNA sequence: TGTGCCAGCAGTTGGGCAGGGAATAATAATTCACCCCTCCACTTT. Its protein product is CASSWAGNNNSPLHF.

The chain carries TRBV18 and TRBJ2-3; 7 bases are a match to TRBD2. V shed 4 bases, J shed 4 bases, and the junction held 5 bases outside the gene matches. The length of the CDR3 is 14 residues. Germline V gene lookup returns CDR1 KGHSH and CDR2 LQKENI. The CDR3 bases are TGTGCCAGCTCACGGGACTACCACCCAGATACGCAGTATTTT. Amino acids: CASSRDYHPDTQYF.

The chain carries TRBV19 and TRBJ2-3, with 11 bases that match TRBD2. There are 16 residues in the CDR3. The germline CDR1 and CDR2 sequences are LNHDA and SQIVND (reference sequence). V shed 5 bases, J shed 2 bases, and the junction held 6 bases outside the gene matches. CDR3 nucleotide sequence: TGTGCCAGTAGTCGGCCTAGCGGGGGGATCACAGATACGCAGTATTTT. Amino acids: CASSRPSGGITDTQYF.

The CDR3 protein is CASSQEDRIWDTQYF. The CDR3 DNA is TGTGCCAGCAGCCAAGAGGACAGGATATGGGATACGCAGTATTTT. The chain combines TRBV3-1 (or the pseudogene TRBV3-2) with TRBJ2-3, with 7 bases aligning to TRBD1. The CDR3 sequence is 15 residues long. Germline trimming cut 0 bases from V and 6 bases from J; bases unmatched to any gene: 6. The germline CDR1 and CDR2 sequences are LGHDT and YNNKEL (reference sequence).

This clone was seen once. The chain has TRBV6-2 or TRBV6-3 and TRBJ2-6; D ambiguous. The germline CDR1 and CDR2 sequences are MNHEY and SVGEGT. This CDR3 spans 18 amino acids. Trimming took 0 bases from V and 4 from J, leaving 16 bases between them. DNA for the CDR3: TGTGCCAGCAGTTACTCGATCCGAGCCCCACCCGGGGCCAACGTCCTGACTTTC. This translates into CASSYSIRAPPGANVLTF.

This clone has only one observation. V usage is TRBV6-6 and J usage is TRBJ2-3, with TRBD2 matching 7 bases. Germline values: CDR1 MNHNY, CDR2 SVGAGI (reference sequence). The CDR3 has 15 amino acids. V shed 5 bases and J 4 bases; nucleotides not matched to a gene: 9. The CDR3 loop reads CASSRPPTSADTQYF. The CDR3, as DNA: TGTGCCAGCAGTCGACCACCCACTAGCGCAGATACGCAGTATTTT.

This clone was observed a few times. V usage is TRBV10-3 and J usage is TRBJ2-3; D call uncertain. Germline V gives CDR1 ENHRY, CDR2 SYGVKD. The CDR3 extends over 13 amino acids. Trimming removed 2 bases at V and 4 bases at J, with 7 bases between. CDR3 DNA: TGTGCCATCAGTGAGACATATTCAGATACGCAGTATTTT. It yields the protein CAISETYSDTQYF.

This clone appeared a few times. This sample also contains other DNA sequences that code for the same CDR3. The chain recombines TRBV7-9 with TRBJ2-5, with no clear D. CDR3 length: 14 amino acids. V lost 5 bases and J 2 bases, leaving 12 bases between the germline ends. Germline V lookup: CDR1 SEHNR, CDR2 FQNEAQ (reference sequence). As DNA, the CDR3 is TGTGCCAGCAGCCCTTCAGGCAGTCAAGAGACCCAGTACTTC. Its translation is CASSPSGSQETQYF.

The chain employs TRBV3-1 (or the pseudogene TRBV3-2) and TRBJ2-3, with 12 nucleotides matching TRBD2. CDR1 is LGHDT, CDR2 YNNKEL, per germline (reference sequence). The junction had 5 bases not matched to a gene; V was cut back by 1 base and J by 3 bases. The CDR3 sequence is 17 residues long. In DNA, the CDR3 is TGTGCCAGCAGCCAAGCGGCTAGCGGGGGGGATACAGATACGCAGTATTTT. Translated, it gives CASSQAASGGDTDTQYF.

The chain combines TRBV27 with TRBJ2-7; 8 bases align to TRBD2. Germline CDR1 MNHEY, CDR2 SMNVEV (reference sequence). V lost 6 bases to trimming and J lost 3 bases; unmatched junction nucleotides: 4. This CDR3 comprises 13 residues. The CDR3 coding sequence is TGTGCCAGCAGCGGGGGGGGCAACTACGAGCAGTACTTC. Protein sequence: CASSGGGNYEQYF.

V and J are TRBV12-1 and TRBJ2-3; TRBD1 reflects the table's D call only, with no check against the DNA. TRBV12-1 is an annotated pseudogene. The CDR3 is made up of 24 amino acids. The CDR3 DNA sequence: TGTGCCAGCACCACAATCGGGACAGGGCGGAGGACCAAGGCCCGAGCCTACCGCACAGATACGCAGTATTTT. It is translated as CASTTIGTGRRTKARAYRTDTQYF.

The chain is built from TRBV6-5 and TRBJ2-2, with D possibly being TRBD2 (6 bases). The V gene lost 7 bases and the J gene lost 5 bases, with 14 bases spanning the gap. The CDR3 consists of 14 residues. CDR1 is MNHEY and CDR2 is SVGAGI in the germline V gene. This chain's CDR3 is CASIPTSFTGELFF. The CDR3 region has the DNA TGTGCCAGCATACCCACTAGCTTTACCGGGGAGCTGTTTTTT.

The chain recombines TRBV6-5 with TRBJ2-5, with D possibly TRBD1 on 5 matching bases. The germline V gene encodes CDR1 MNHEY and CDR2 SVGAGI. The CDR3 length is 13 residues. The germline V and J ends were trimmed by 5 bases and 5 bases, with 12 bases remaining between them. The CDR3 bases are TGTGCCAGCAGTACAGGTTCTGGGGAGACCCAGTACTTC. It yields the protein CASSTGSGETQYF.

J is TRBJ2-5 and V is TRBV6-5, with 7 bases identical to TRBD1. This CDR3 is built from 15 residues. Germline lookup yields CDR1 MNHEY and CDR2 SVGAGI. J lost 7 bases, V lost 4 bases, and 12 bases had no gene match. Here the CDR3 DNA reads TGTGCCAGCAGTTCCAGGACAGGACGCGCGTCGACCCAGTACTTC. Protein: CASSSRTGRASTQYF.

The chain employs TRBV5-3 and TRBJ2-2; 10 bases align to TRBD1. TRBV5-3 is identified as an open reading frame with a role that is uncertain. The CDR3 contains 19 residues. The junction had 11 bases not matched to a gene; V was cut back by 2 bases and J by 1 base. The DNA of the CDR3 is TGTGCCAGAAGCTTCTCGGGACAGGGGCCCGCTCTGAACACCGGGGAGCTGTTTTTT. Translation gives CARSFSGQGPALNTGELFF.

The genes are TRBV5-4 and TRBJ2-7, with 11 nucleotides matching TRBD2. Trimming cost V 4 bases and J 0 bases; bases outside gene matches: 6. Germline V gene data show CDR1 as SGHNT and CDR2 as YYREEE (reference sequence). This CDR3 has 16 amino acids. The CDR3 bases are TGTGCCAGCAGCAGGGACGGGACTAGCGGCTCCTACGAGCAGTACTTC. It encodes CASSRDGTSGSYEQYF. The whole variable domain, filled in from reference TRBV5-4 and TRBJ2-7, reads ETGVTQSPTHLIKTRGQQVTLRCSSQSGHNTVSWYQQALGQGPQFIFQYYREEENGRGNFPPRFSGLQFPNYSSELNVNALELDDSALYLCASSRDGTSGSYEQYFGPGTRLTVT.

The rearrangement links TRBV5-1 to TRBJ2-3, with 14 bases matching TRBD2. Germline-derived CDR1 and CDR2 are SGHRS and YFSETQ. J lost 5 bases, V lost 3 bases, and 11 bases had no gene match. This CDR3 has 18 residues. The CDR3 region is CASSYSGTSGSSRDTQYF. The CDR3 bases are TGCGCCAGCAGCTATTCCGGGACTAGCGGGAGTAGTAGAGATACGCAGTATTTT.

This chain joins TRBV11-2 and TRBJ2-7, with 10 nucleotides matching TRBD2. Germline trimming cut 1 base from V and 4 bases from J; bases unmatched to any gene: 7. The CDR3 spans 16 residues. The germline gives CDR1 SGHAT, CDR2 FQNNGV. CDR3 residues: CASSLGAGGGRYEQYF. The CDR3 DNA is TGTGCCAGCAGCTTAGGAGCGGGAGGGGGAAGATACGAGCAGTACTTC.

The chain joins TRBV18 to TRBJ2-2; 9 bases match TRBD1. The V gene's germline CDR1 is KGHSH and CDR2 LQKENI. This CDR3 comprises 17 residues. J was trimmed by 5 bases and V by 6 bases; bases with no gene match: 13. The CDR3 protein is CASSPLGRTGATGELFF. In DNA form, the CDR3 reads TGTGCCAGCTCCCCCCTCGGGCGGACAGGGGCAACCGGGGAGCTGTTTTTT.